This T cell receptor beta chain was retrieved from a study of T cell responses to AZD1222 COVID-19 vaccine. Turning to the study itself: Pooling was applied to second doses at about 4 or about 12 weeks.

Points on this clone: Its matching antigen is unknown.

Germline values: CDR1 DFQATT, CDR2 SNEGSKA (reference sequence). The ends were cut back, 3 bases at V and 3 bases at J, with 5 bases in the middle. The CDR3 contains 11 residues. TCRdb's table, derived via immunoSEQ multiplex PCR, lists solely in-frame clones and lacks some. The sample carries some 160,000 clones, roughly 92% recorded once. General observations from the study: Spike-specific TCR repertoires showed rising breadth and depth after two AZD1222 doses. White British people made up most donors, females outnumbered males, and clonal diversity was possibly underestimated. The study reported that nearly half of spike-specific TCRs target unmutated variant regions.

The sample consisted of peripheral blood, taken on day 0 of AZD1222 vaccination. This TCR was recovered from an adult in good health. The chain carries TRBV20-1 and TRBJ1-2; D not resolved. The CDR3 spells CSASRDYGYTF. Written as DNA, the CDR3 is TGCAGTGCTAGCCGAGACTATGGCTACACCTTC.